Shown below are 16 T cell receptor beta chains from a single sample sequenced in a study of T cell repertoires in cytomegalovirus infection (dated by TCRdb to between 2019 and 2020). These reads were obtained on an Illumina HiSeq 1500. TCRdb took the public reads, trimmed them with fastp at Q25, ran MiXCR for clone calling and kept in-frame beta chains. Every CDR3 protein is listed once, alongside the most common genes and DNA of its rows. In this sample the table shows under 95,000 distinct CDR3 sequences, 4% of which occur a single time. Roughly a fifth of the sample goes to the ten largest clones. The specimen sequenced was PBMCs. The receptors stem from a human donor in good health (CMV status not recorded). Some clones in this sample may be carry-over from other donors' samples.

Many counts were recorded for this clonotype. The chain combines TRBV11-1 with TRBJ1-1; unclear D gene. Trimming removed 1 base at V and 7 bases at J, with 7 bases between. Germline V lookup: CDR1 SGHAT, CDR2 FQDESV (reference sequence). CDR3 length: 12 residues. The CDR3 is CASSLGGYEAFF. CDR3 nucleotides: TGTGCCAGCAGCTTAGGAGGATATGAAGCTTTCTTT.

This clonotype was counted at least ten times. V is TRBV4-3 and J is TRBJ2-2; TRBD2 matches at 8 bases. The germline CDR1 and CDR2 sequences are LGHNA and YSLEER. This CDR3 region has 16 residues. Losses at the gene ends were 0 bases for V and 3 bases for J; bases not matched to a gene: 3. CDR3 loop: CASSQEGLVDTGELFF. The CDR3 region has the DNA TGCGCCAGCAGCCAAGAGGGACTAGTGGACACCGGGGAGCTGTTTTTT.

As to this clonotype: A much more abundant neighbour one base away suggests this may be a read error. The chain has TRBV20-1 and TRBJ2-1, with TRBD1 as a possible D gene (6 bases). From germline, CDR1 is DFQATT and CDR2 SNEGSKA (reference sequence). This CDR3 is 15 amino acids long. The CDR3 DNA is TGCAGTGCTAGAGATGGCCGCAGGGGAATCAATGAGCTGTTCTTC. It yields the protein CSARDGRRGINELFF.

At least ten counts were recorded for this clonotype. The gene calls are TRBV27 and TRBJ2-3, with 7 bases aligning to TRBD2. The V gene's germline CDR1 is MNHEY and CDR2 SMNVEV (reference sequence). V lost 5 bases, J lost 5 bases, and 10 bases stayed unmatched. This CDR3 has 15 residues. CDR3 sequence (DNA): TGTGCCAGCAGTCCTCTGGCGGGAGTGGGAGATACGCAGTATTTT. Amino acids: CASSPLAGVGDTQYF.

This clonotype was found many times. This chain connects TRBV7-2 to TRBJ2-5, with 12 nucleotides matching TRBD2. J gave up 5 bases and V 2 bases, and 12 bases lay outside the gene matches. The CDR3 is made up of 18 amino acids. Germline V lookup: CDR1 SGHTA, CDR2 FQGNSA. The CDR3: CASSLRPLAGGNGETQYF. In DNA, the CDR3 is TGTGCCAGCAGCTTAAGACCGCTAGCGGGAGGGAATGGGGAGACCCAGTACTTC.

Many counts were recorded for this clonotype. V usage is TRBV7-2 and J usage is TRBJ1-1; weak D call: TRBD1 (5 bases). Germline CDR1 SGHTA, CDR2 FQGNSA. This CDR3 contains 15 residues. V lost 5 bases and J 0 bases, leaving 13 bases between the germline ends. CDR3 in DNA: TGTGCCAGCAGCCCCCTAGACAGCCTGAACACTGAAGCTTTCTTT. This sequence encodes CASSPLDSLNTEAFF.

This clonotype has at least ten counts. J is TRBJ2-1 and V is TRBV7-2; TRBD2 aligns across 10 bases. The CDR3 is 16 residues long. Germline V gene lookup returns CDR1 SGHTA and CDR2 FQGNSA. V lost 4 bases to trimming and J lost 4 bases; unmatched junction nucleotides: 7. The CDR3 region is CASSSLTSGVYNEQFF. For the CDR3, the DNA is TGTGCCAGCAGCTCCCTAACTAGCGGGGTATACAATGAGCAGTTCTTC.

This clonotype was seen at least ten times. The chain is built from TRBV14 and TRBJ2-7, with D unclear. The CDR3 covers 13 residues. Trimming took off 1 base at V and 6 bases at J, with 10 bases between the two ends. CDR1 is SGHDN, CDR2 FVKESK, per germline. The CDR3 loop is CASSQGPGREQYF. The DNA for the CDR3 is TGTGCCAGCAGCCAAGGGCCCGGGCGCGAGCAGTACTTC.

This clonotype has ten or more counts. The chain combines TRBV6-2 or TRBV6-3 with TRBJ2-7; TRBD2 is a possible D gene (6 bases). The CDR3 is 14 residues long. V was trimmed by 5 bases and J by 5 bases, leaving 16 bases between them. From germline, CDR1 is MNHEY and CDR2 SVGEGT. This CDR3 is CASSRGLASHEQYF. For the CDR3, the DNA is TGTGCCAGCAGTCGAGGGCTAGCGAGCCACGAGCAGTACTTC.

This clonotype has a count of ten or more. The chain uses TRBV7-3 and TRBJ2-1; 7 nucleotides match TRBD1. Germline values: CDR1 SGHTA, CDR2 FQGTGA. With V trimmed by 6 bases and J by 1 base, 6 bases remained unmatched. The CDR3 extends over 15 amino acids. CDR3: CASSSRDSSYNEQFF. The CDR3 region has the DNA TGTGCCAGCAGTTCCAGGGACAGTTCCTACAATGAGCAGTTCTTC.

The sample holds many counts of this clonotype. The chain uses TRBV7-8 and TRBJ2-7, with unresolved D. V dropped 2 bases and J dropped 6 bases, with 5 bases sitting between them. This CDR3 is built from 11 residues. Germline CDR1 and CDR2: SGHVS and FQNEAQ. As DNA, the CDR3 is TGTGCCAGCAGCTTATACGGCGAGCAGTACTTC. Amino acids: CASSLYGEQYF.

The V call is TRBV20-1, the J call TRBJ1-4; D remains ambiguous. The germline V gene has CDR1 DFQATT and CDR2 SNEGSKA (reference sequence). The CDR3 runs 12 residues. V was trimmed by 3 bases and J by 5 bases, leaving 7 bases between them. The chain's CDR3 is CSARATNEKLFF. In nucleotides, the CDR3 is TGCAGTGCTAGGGCCACCAATGAAAAACTGTTTTTT.

The V and J genes are TRBV11-3 and TRBJ2-7; 8 bases match TRBD1. J lost 5 bases, V lost 5 bases, and 11 bases had no gene match. CDR3 length: 15 residues. CDR1 SGHNT and CDR2 YENEEA come from the germline V gene. The CDR3 region has the DNA TGTGCCAGCAGCAAAGACCGGGACAGGTTCAACGAGCAGTACTTC. Translated, it gives CASSKDRDRFNEQYF.

The table lists this clonotype with many counts. The chain recombines TRBV7-9 with TRBJ2-1, with 11 bases aligning to TRBD2. The CDR3 has 15 residues. The germline V gene encodes CDR1 SEHNR and CDR2 FQNEAQ (reference sequence). V shed 5 bases, J shed 7 bases, and the junction held 7 bases outside the gene matches. Here the CDR3 DNA reads TGTGCCAGCAGCGAAACTAGCGGGGGTGAGAATGAGCAGTTCTTC. It translates to CASSETSGGENEQFF.

This clonotype was seen many times. The DNA of the CDR3 is TGTGCCAGCAGCCCGCCGGGACTACAACACGAGCAGTACTTC. This gives the protein CASSPPGLQHEQYF. The chain recombines TRBV7-2 with TRBJ2-7; 7 bases are shared with TRBD2. With 5 bases clipped from V and 5 bases from J, the junction kept 9 bases outside the gene matches. Per the germline V gene, CDR1 is SGHTA and CDR2 is FQGNSA. This CDR3 spans 14 amino acids.

This clonotype has a count of ten or more. The chain has TRBV25-1 and TRBJ2-1, with D possibly being TRBD2 (5 bases). From germline, CDR1 is MGHDK and CDR2 SYGVNS. Trimming left V 4 bases short and J 4 bases short, with 8 bases between. CDR3 size: 13 residues. The CDR3 DNA reads TGTGCCAGCAGTGGTCTAGCTTACAATGAGCAGTTCTTC. It yields the protein CASSGLAYNEQFF.